The 2 T cell receptor beta chains listed next were all sequenced from one sample in a study of a mutant IDH1 vaccine in newly diagnosed glioma. No antigens are known for them. The assay was immunoSEQ multiplex PCR, and TCRdb's table has in-frame clones only and misses some. The sample lists about 51,000 clones, 78% seen once, with 5.2% in the top ten. This sample's time point: week 5, during vaccination. Topical imiquimod accompanied each vaccine dose, which consisted of 300 ug of mutant IDH1 20-mer peptide. The sequencing used PBMCs, collected from a glioma patient whose treatment included an IDH1 peptide vaccine. Source of these receptors: a man aged 50 or older with glioma.

A few counts support this clone. The V and J genes are TRBV5-4 and TRBJ1-2; TRBD1 aligns across 8 bases. The V and J ends lost 2 bases and 2 bases, in that order; junction bases with no gene match: 5. CDR1 is SGHNT and CDR2 is YYREEE in the germline V gene (reference sequence). The CDR3 consists of 15 residues. CDR3 in amino acids: CASSFWDRSNYGYTF. The CDR3 DNA is TGTGCCAGCAGCTTTTGGGACAGGTCGAACTATGGCTACACCTTC. Full variable domain (outside the CDR3, taken from reference TRBV5-4 and TRBJ1-2): ETGVTQSPTHLIKTRGQQVTLRCSSQSGHNTVSWYQQALGQGPQFIFQYYREEENGRGNFPPRFSGLQFPNYSSELNVNALELDDSALYLCASSFWDRSNYGYTFGSGTRLTVV.

V gene TRBV2 combines with J gene TRBJ1-5; weak D call: TRBD1 (5 bases). The CDR3 is 13 amino acids. The germline CDR1 and CDR2 sequences are SNHLY and FYNNEI. The V end was cut by 10 bases, the J end by 3 bases, with 13 bases between. In DNA form, the CDR3 reads TGTGCCACCTCGACAGCGAACAATCAGCCCCAGCATTTT. It encodes CATSTANNQPQHF.